The source of this T cell receptor beta chain is a study of blood T cell repertoires in COVID-19. Overall study context: The United States, Italy and Spain were the sources of the acute and convalescent COVID-19 samples.

Original processing notes: Cell counts per sample came from amplifying reference gene primers. Measured with immunoSEQ multiplex PCR; TCRdb has only the in-frame clones, and not every one. D and trimming were read from the DNA, whereas the V and J calls and clone size are those reported in that table. The table records a few hundred thousand clones, around 90% of them present only once. There are a few counts of this clone. V dropped 5 bases and J dropped 2; count of bases not matched to a gene: 5. In germline, CDR1 is SGHTA, CDR2 FQGNSA. The CDR3 extends over 15 amino acids. Material: peripheral blood. The rearrangement uses TRBV7-2 and TRBJ2-7, with 11 positions matching TRBD2. The receptor was isolated from a man aged 18 to 30 with active or convalescent COVID-19. In DNA form, the CDR3 reads TGTGCCAGCAGCATTCATAGCGGGGGGGCCTACGAGCAGTACTTC. Translation gives CASSIHSGGAYEQYF.